This T cell receptor (beta chain) was identified during a study of regulatory T cells in long-lasting Graves disease. Through Arm-PCR of CDR3 regions and iRepertoire HTBI primers, TCR beta libraries were built. TCRdb passed the multiplex PCR reads through MiXCR, listing each CDR3 protein once. Of hundreds of thousands of distinct CDR3 sequences detected, 20% to 25% appear once; the ten largest clones hold under 15%. This CDR3 has 13 amino acids. V was pared by 3 bases and J by 0 bases, with 5 bases between. The germline V gene encodes CDR1 KGHSH and CDR2 LQKENI. The time point denotes: persistent/refractory GD, antithyroid drugs over 5 years with positive TRAb. The authors made the TCR library using RNA they extracted from PBMCs.

The sample here was peripheral blood mononuclear cells (PBMCs), taken when the disease was refractory, from a patient treated with antithyroid drugs. The V call is TRBV18, the J call TRBJ1-1; D is uncertain. The TCR was taken from a female donor with Graves disease. The CDR3 is CASSPSVNTEAFF. Here the CDR3 DNA reads TGTGCCAGCTCACCCTCGGTGAACACTGAAGCTTTCTTT.